The clone carrying this T cell receptor (beta chain) was detected a few times. What it binds is unknown. These data belong to a study of T cells in Graves' hyperthyroidism and ophthalmopathy. Points from the study as a whole: Blood also carried most thyroid clonotypes expanded above 0.001. Ophthalmopathy prediction by the model preceded onset by a median roughly 6.3 months.

TCR beta CDR3 regions were amplified from RNA transcripts. HTBI primers were used for first-round RT-PCR of the TCR CDR3. TCRdb analysed the multiplex PCR reads with MiXCR anew, one entry per CDR3 protein. The table shows a few hundred thousand distinct CDR3 sequences, with 40% to 55% occurring only once. Patients with uncontrolled infections, other autoimmune diseases, pregnancy or lactation were excluded. Thyroid ultrasound and orbital computed tomography, with clinical symptoms and serum thyroxine and TRAb, informed diagnoses. CDR1 is KGHDR and CDR2 is SFDVKD in the germline V gene. This CDR3 spans 13 amino acids. Trimming cost V 12 bases and J 0 bases; bases outside gene matches: 5.

Material: peripheral blood or thyroid tissue (not recorded which). The chain recombines TRBV24-1 with TRBJ1-1; 8 bases fit TRBD1. This receptor was identified in an adult woman with Graves' disease, either hyperthyroidism or ophthalmopathy (not recorded which). The CDR3 DNA sequence: TGTGCCCGACAGGGGTACATGAACACTGAAGCTTTCTTT. Protein sequence: CARQGYMNTEAFF.